The present entry profiles one TCR beta chain with its context. Its antigen is still unknown. Some clones are missing from TCRdb's copy, which holds only in-frame ones; the method was immunoSEQ multiplex PCR. This table has about 22,000 clones, 72% appearing once. In the ViraFEST assay, antigen-specific CD4+ clonotypes were identified by expansion after peptide-pool stimulation. Cultured cells yielded isolated CD4+ T cells after roughly 11 days. Two doses of BNT162b2 or mRNA-1273 vaccine were administered to participants. This specimen comes from a study of vaccination effects on CD4 cells after COVID-19. Study results and limitations: Convalescent patients in the study were few, and early post-infection timepoints were absent.

The germline V gene has CDR1 MGHRA and CDR2 YSYEKL. V shed 4 bases, J shed 8 bases, and the junction held 8 bases outside the gene matches. The CDR3 has 14 residues. The sample was CD4+ T cells from PBMCs cultured with HCoV-NL63 spike peptides, taken after COVID-19 vaccination. The receptor was isolated from a human donor who received a COVID-19 vaccine. The gene calls are TRBV4-1 and TRBJ1-2; 9 bases line up with TRBD1. In DNA, the CDR3 is TGCGCCAGCAGCCCGCCGGGACAGGGAGGCGGCTACACCTTC. Its translation is CASSPPGQGGGYTF.